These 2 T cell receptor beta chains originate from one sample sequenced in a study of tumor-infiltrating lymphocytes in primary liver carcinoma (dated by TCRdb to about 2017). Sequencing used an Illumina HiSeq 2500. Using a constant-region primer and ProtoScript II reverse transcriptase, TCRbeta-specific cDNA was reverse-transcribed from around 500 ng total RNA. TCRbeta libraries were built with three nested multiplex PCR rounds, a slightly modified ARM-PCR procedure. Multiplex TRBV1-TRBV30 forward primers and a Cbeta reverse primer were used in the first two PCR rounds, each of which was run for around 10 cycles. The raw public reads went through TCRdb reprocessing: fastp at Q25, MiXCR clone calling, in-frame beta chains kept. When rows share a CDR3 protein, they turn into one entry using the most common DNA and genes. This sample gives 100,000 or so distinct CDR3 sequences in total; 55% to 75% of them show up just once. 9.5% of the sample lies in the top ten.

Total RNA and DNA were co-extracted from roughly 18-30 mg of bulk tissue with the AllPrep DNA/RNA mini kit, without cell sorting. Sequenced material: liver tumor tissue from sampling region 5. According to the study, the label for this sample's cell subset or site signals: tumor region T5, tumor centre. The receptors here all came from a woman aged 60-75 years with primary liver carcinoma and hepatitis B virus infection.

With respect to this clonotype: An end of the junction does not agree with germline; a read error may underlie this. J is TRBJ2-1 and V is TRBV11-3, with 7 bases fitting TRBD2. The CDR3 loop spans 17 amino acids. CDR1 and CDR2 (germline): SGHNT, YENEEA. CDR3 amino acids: CVSSLGRGEYGVDEQFF. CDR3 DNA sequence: TGTGTCAGCAGCTTAGGTCGGGGGGAGTATGGTGTCGATGAGCAGTTCTTC.

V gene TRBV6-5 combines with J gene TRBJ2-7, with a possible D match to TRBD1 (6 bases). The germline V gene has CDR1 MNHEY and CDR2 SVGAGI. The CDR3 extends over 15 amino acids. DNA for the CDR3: TGTGTCGGCAGCCGCACGACGACAGGTAGCCACGAGCAGTACTTC. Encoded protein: CVGSRTTTGSHEQYF.